Listed below are T cell receptor beta chains from one sample, sequenced in a study of ipilimumab plus nivolumab after autologous stem cell transplantation. Profiling relied on immunoSEQ multiplex PCR, and the TCRdb table lists in-frame clones only, not all of them. The repertoire holds some 43,000 clones, with 88% as singletons. The sequencing here drew on PBMCs, taken in a trial of ipilimumab plus nivolumab as post-transplant consolidation. The receptors stem from a male donor with multiple myeloma. Each CDR3 is given with its conserved first and last residue. D genes are given only for firm matches. Expanded clones get a size class; other rows say once, few or many, or leave the size out.

abundance	d_gene	v_gene	j_gene	CDR3aa	CDR3nt
-	-	TRBV2	TRBJ2-5	CASSANRGLQETQYF	TGTGCCAGCAGTGCGAACAGGGGACTCCAAGAGACCCAGTACTTC
-	-	TRBV6-5	TRBJ2-7	CASRGGTSTYEQYF	TGTGCCAGCAGGGGGGGCACCAGCACCTACGAGCAGTACTTC
-	TRBD2	TRBV27	TRBJ2-7	CASSPPRTSGDSYEQYF	TGTGCCAGCAGTCCCCCTAGGACTAGCGGTGACTCCTACGAGCAGTACTTC
-	-	TRBV28	TRBJ1-6	CASNDSGNSPLHF	TGTGCCAGCAACGACTCGGGGAATTCACCCCTCCACTTT
-	-	TRBV28	TRBJ1-5	CASSSPTTDYSNQPQHF	TGTGCCAGCAGTTCACCCACGACAGATTATAGCAATCAGCCCCAGCATTTT
-	TRBD2	TRBV19	TRBJ2-5	CASSSQTSGGRETQYF	TGTGCCAGTAGTTCCCAGACTAGCGGGGGCCGGGAGACCCAGTACTTC
-	-	TRBV7-2	TRBJ1-5	CASSLESSRGNQPQHF	TGTGCCAGCAGCTTAGAGTCCAGCAGGGGCAATCAGCCCCAGCATTTT
-	-	TRBV7-8	TRBJ1-5	CASSLGGQPQHF	TGTGCCAGCAGCTTGGGAGGGCAGCCCCAGCATTTT
-	TRBD1	TRBV7-9	TRBJ1-2	CASTRGQGYGYTF	TGTGCCAGCACCAGGGGACAGGGCTATGGCTACACCTTC
-	-	TRBV28	TRBJ2-3	CASSPMDTQYF	TGTGCCAGCAGCCCGATGGATACGCAGTATTTT
-	TRBD2	TRBV5-6	TRBJ2-5	CASSPTTSGIETQYF	TGTGCCAGCAGCCCAACCACTAGCGGGATAGAGACCCAGTACTTC
-	TRBD1	TRBV5-1	TRBJ1-3	CASSLGTGGNTIYF	TGCGCCAGCAGCTTGGGGACAGGGGGAAACACCATATATTTT
-	-	TRBV18	TRBJ1-6	CASSPADIRAGSPLHF	TGTGCCAGCTCACCGGCGGACATTAGAGCGGGTTCACCCCTCCACTTT
-	-	TRBV2	TRBJ1-5	CASSAGVSNQPQHF	TGTGCCAGCAGTGCAGGAGTAAGCAATCAGCCCCAGCATTTT
-	TRBD1	TRBV7-3	TRBJ1-2	CASSKGQGAYGYTF	TGTGCCAGCAGCAAGGGACAGGGGGCCTATGGCTACACCTTC
-	TRBD1	TRBV11-2	TRBJ2-1	CASSPRGGAGNEQFF	TGTGCCAGCAGCCCCAGAGGGGGCGCGGGCAATGAGCAGTTCTTC
-	-	TRBV29-1	TRBJ1-1	CSVDTQGAFF	TGCAGCGTTGATACCCAAGGAGCTTTCTTT
-	-	TRBV30	TRBJ1-4	CAWSAQTAQEGGGEKLFF	TGTGCCTGGAGTGCTCAAACAGCCCAGGAGGGGGGAGGTGAAAAACTGTTTTTT
-	-	TRBV6-5	TRBJ1-1	CASRREGRWDTEAFF	TGTGCCAGCAGACGGGAGGGGCGGTGGGACACTGAAGCTTTCTTT
once	-	TRBV27	TRBJ2-5	CASSTSRQKQETQYF	TGTGCCAGCAGTACATCCCGACAGAAACAAGAGACCCAGTACTTC
once	-	TRBV29-1	TRBJ1-2	CSVGQENYGYTF	TGCAGCGTTGGACAGGAAAACTATGGCTACACCTTC
-	TRBD1	TRBV5-8	TRBJ1-5	CASSSLQGVGHQPQHF	TGTGCCAGCAGCTCCCTGCAGGGGGTCGGGCATCAGCCCCAGCATTTT
few	-	TRBV2	TRBJ1-5	CASHREENQPQHF	TGTGCCAGCCACAGGGAAGAAAATCAGCCCCAGCATTTT
-	-	TRBV6-5	TRBJ2-7	CASSYSWGVEYEQYF	TGTGCCAGCAGTTACTCCTGGGGGGTGGAATACGAGCAGTACTTC
-	TRBD1	TRBV9	TRBJ1-1	CASSVGDRGLNTEAFF	TGTGCCAGCAGCGTAGGGGACAGGGGGTTGAACACTGAAGCTTTCTTT
-	-	TRBV29-1	TRBJ1-2	CSVGPSEYGYTF	TGCAGCGTTGGGCCTAGTGAATATGGCTACACCTTC